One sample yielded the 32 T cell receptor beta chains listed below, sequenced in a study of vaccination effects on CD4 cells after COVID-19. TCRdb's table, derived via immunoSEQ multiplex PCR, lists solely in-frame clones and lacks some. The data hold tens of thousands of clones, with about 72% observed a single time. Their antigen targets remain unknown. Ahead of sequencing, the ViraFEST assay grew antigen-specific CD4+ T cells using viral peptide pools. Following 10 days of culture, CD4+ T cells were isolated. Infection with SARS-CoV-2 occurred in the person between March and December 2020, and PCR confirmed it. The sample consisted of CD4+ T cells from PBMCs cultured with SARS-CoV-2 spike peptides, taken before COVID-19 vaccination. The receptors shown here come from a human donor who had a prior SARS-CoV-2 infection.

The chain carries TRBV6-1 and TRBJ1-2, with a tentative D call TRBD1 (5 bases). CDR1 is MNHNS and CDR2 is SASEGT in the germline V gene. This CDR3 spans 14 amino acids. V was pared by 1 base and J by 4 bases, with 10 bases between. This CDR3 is CASSEEEGIYGYTF. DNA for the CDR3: TGTGCCAGCAGTGAAGAGGAGGGGATCTATGGCTACACCTTC.

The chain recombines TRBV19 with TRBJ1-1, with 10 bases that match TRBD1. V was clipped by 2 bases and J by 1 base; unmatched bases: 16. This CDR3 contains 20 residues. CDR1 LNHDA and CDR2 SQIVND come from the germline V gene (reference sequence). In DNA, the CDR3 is TGTGCCAGTAGTATAAGTAGTCTTTGGGACAGGGGAATCCCGAACACTGAAGCTTTCTTT. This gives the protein CASSISSLWDRGIPNTEAFF.

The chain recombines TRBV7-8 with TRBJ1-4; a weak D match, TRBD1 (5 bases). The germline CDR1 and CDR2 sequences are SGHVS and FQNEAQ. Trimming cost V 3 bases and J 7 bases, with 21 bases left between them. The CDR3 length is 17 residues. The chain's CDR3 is CASSLDWTSPGSEKLFF. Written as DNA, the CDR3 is TGTGCCAGCAGCTTGGATTGGACATCCCCCGGGAGTGAAAAACTGTTTTTT. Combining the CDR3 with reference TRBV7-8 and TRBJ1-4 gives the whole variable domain GAGVSQSPRYKVAKRGQDVALRCDPISGHVSLFWYQQALGQGPEFLTYFQNEAQLDKSGLPSDRFFAERPEGSVSTLKIQRTQQEDSAVYLCASSLDWTSPGSEKLFFGSGTQLSVL.

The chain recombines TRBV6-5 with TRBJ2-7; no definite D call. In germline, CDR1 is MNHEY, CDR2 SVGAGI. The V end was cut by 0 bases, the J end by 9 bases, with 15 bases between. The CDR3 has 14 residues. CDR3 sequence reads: CASSYSMVNSLQYF. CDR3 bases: TGTGCCAGCAGTTACTCGATGGTCAACTCTCTGCAGTACTTC.

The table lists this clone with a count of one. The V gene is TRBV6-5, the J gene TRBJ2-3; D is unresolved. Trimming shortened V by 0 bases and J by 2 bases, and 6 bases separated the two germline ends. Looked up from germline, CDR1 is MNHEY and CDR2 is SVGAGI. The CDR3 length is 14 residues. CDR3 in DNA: TGTGCCAGCAGTTACTCGTATTCCACAGATACGCAGTATTTT. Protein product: CASSYSYSTDTQYF.

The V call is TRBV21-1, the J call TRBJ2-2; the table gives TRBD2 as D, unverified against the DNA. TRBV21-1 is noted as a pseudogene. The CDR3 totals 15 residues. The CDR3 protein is CASYCLAGHSGELFF. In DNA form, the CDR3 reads TGTGCCAGCTACTGCTTAGCGGGTCATTCCGGGGAGCTGTTTTTT.

In DNA, the CDR3 is TGCAGTGCTAGTTTTTGGATGGGGGGCTACGAGCAGTACTTC. Protein: CSASFWMGGYEQYF. The chain joins TRBV20-1 to TRBJ2-7, with D possibly being TRBD2 (6 bases). Per the germline V gene, CDR1 is DFQATT and CDR2 is SNEGSKA (reference sequence). The CDR3 contains 14 residues. V shed 3 bases and J shed 3 bases, with 15 bases lying between them.

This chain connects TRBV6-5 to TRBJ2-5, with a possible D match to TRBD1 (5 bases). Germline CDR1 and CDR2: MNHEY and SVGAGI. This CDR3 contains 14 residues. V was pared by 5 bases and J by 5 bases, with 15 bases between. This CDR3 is CASSLGAITETQYF. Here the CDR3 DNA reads TGTGCCAGCAGTCTAGGGGCCATAACGGAGACCCAGTACTTC.

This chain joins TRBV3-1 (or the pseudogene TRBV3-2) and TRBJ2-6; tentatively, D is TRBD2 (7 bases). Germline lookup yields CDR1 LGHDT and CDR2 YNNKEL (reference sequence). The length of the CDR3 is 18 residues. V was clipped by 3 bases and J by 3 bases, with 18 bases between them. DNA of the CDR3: TGTGCCAGCAGCCATCTGTGGGGGGGGGCCATTGGGGCCAACGTCCTGACTTTC. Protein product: CASSHLWGGAIGANVLTF.

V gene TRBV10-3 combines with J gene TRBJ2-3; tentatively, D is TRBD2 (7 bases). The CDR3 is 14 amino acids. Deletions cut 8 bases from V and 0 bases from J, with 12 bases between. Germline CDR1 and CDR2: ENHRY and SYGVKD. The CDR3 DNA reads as TGTGCCATCTCGGCGGGGGCGAGCACAGATACGCAGTATTTT. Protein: CAISAGASTDTQYF.

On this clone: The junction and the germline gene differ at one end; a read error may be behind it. CDR3 coding DNA: TGTGCCAGATATAGGAGGGCGGACTTC. It specifies CARYRRADF. The chain has TRBV19 and TRBJ2-5; weak D call: TRBD2 (6 bases). CDR1 and CDR2 from the germline V gene are LNHDA and SQIVND (reference sequence). CDR3 length: 9 residues.

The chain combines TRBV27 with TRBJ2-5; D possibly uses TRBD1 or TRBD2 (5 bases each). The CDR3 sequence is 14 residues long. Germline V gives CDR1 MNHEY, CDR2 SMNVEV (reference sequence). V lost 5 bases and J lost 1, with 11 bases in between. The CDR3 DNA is TGTGCCAGCAGTAGGGGAGTCTTCCAAGAGACCCAGTACTTC. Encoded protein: CASSRGVFQETQYF.

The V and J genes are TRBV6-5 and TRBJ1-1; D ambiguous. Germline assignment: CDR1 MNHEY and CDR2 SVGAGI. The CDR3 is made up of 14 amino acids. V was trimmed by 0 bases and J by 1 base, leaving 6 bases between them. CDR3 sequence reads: CASSYSGGNTEAFF. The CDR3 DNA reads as TGTGCCAGCAGTTACTCAGGCGGGAACACTGAAGCTTTCTTT.

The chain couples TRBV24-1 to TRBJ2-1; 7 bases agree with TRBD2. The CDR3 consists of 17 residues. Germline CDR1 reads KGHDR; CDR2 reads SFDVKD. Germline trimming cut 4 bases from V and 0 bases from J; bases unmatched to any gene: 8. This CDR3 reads CATSELAGVGSYNEQFF. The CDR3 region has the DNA TGTGCCACCAGTGAACTGGCGGGAGTCGGCTCCTACAATGAGCAGTTCTTC.

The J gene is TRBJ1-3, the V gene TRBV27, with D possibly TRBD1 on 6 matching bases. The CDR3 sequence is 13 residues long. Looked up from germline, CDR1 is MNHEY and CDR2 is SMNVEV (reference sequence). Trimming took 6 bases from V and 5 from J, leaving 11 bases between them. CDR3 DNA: TGTGCCAGCAGCCGGGGGCAGCGAAACACCATATATTTT. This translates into CASSRGQRNTIYF.

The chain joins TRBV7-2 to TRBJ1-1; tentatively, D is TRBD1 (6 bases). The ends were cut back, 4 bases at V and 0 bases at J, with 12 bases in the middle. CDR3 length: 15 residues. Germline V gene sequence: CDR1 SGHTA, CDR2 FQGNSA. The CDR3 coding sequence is TGTGCCAGCAGCTCAGGGGCTAACATGAACACTGAAGCTTTCTTT. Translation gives CASSSGANMNTEAFF. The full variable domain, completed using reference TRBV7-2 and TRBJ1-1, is GAGVSQSPSNKVTEKGKDVELRCDPISGHTALYWYRQSLGQGLEFLIYFQGNSAPDKSGLPSDRFSAERTGGSVSTLTIQRTQQEDSAVYLCASSSGANMNTEAFFGQGTRLTVV.

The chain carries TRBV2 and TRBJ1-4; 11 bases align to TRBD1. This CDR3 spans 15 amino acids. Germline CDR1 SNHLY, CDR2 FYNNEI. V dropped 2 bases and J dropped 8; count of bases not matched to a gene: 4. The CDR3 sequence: CASSELRTGGEKLFF. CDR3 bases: TGTGCCAGCAGTGAACTAAGGACAGGGGGCGAAAAACTGTTTTTT. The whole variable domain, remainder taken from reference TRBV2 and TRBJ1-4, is EPEVTQTPSHQVTQMGQEVILRCVPISNHLYFYWYRQILGQKVEFLVSFYNNEISEKSEIFDDQFSVERPDGSNFTLKIRSTKLEDSAMYFCASSELRTGGEKLFFGSGTQLSVL.

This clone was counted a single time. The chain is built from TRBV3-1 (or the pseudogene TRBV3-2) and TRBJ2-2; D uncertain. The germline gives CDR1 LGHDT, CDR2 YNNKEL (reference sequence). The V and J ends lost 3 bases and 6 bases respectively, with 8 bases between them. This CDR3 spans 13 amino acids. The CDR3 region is CASSQGVAGELFF. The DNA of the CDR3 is TGTGCCAGCAGCCAGGGCGTCGCCGGGGAGCTGTTTTTT.

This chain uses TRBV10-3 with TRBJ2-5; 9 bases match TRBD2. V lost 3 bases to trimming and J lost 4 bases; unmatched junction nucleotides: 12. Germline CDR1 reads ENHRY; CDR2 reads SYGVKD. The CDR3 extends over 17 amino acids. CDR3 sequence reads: CAISEIAGASPTETQYF. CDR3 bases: TGTGCCATCAGTGAAATAGCGGGAGCTTCCCCTACAGAGACCCAGTACTTC.

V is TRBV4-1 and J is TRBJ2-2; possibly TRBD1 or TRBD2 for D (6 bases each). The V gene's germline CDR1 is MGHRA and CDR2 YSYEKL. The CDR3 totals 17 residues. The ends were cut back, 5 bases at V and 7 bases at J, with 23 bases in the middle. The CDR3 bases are TGCGCCAGCAGCTCCAAATCGGGGGCAGGGCATGGCGGGGAGCTGTTTTTT. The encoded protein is CASSSKSGAGHGGELFF.

CDR3 DNA: TGCAGCGTTGAAACTGGGGCCCAAGAGACCCAGTACTTC. As protein: CSVETGAQETQYF. This chain connects TRBV29-1 to TRBJ2-5; D might be TRBD1 (5 bases). Germline loops: CDR1 SQVTM, CDR2 ANQGSEA. This CDR3 is built from 13 residues. V dropped 2 bases and J dropped 1 base, with 8 bases sitting between them.

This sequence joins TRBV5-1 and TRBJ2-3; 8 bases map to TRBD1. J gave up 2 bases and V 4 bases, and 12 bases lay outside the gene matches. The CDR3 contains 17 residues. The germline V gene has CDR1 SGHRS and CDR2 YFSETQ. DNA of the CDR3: TGCGCCAGCAGCCTCAATCCGGGACAGGAGTACACAGATACGCAGTATTTT. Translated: CASSLNPGQEYTDTQYF.

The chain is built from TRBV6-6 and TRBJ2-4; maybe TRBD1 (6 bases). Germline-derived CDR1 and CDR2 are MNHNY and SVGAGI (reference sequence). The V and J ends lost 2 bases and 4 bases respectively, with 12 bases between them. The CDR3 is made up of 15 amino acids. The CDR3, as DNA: TGTGCCAGCAGTTACGCCGGGACACATAAAAACATTCAGTACTTC. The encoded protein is CASSYAGTHKNIQYF.

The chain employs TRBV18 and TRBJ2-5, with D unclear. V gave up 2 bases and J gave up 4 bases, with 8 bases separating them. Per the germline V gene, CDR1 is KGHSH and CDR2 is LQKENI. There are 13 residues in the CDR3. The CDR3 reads CASSPYGLETQYF. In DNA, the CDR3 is TGTGCCAGCTCACCATACGGGTTAGAGACCCAGTACTTC.

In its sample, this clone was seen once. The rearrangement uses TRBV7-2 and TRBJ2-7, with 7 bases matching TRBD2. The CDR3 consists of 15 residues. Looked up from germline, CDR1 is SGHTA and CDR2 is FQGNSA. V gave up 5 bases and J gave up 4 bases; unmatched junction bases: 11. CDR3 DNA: TGTGCCAGCAGCCCCGACCGCCAGCGGGGTTACGAGCAGTACTTC. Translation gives CASSPDRQRGYEQYF. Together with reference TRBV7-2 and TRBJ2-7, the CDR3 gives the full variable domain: GAGVSQSPSNKVTEKGKDVELRCDPISGHTALYWYRQSLGQGLEFLIYFQGNSAPDKSGLPSDRFSAERTGGSVSTLTIQRTQQEDSAVYLCASSPDRQRGYEQYFGPGTRLTVT.

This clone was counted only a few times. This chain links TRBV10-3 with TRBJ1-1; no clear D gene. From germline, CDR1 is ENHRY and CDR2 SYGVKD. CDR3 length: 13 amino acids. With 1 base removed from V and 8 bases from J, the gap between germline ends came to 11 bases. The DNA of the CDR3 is TGTGCCATCAGTGAGTTTGGGGAGAGCGAAGCTTTCTTT. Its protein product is CAISEFGESEAFF.

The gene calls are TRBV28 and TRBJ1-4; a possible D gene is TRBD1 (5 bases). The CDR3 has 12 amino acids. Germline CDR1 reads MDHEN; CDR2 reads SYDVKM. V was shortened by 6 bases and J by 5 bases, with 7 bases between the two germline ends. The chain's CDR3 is CASSEGNEKLFF. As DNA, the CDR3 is TGTGCCAGCAGCGAGGGGAATGAAAAACTGTTTTTT.

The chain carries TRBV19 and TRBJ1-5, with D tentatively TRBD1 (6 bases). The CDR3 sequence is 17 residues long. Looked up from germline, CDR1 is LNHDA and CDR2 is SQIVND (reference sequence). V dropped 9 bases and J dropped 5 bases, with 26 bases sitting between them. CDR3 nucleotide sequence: TGTGCCAGCCAAACAACCGGGACACCCGTGGCCGATCAGCCCCAGCATTTT. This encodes CASQTTGTPVADQPQHF.

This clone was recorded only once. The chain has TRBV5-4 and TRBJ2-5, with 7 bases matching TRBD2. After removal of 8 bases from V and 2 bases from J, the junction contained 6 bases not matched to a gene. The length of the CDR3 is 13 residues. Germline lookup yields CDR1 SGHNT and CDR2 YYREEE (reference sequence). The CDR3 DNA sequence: TGTGCCAGTAAGACTAGCCCTCAAGAGACCCAGTACTTC. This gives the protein CASKTSPQETQYF.

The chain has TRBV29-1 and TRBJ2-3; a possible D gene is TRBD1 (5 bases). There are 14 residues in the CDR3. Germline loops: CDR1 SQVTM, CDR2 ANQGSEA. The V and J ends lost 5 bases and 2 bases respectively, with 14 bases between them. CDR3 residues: CSVWLGQTTDTQYF. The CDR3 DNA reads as TGCAGCGTTTGGTTGGGGCAGACCACAGATACGCAGTATTTT.

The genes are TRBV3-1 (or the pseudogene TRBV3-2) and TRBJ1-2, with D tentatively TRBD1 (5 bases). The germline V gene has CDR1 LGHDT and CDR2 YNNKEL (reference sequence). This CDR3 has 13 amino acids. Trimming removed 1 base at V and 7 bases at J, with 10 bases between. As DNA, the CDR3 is TGTGCCAGCAGCCAAGGGGGCGAGGGTGGCTACACCTTC. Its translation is CASSQGGEGGYTF.

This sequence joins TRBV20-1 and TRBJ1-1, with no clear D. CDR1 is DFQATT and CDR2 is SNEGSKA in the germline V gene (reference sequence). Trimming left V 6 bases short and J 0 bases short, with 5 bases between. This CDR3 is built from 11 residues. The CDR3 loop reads CSAPLNTEAFF. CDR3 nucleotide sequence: TGCAGTGCCCCCTTGAACACTGAAGCTTTCTTT.